The 22 T cell receptor beta chains below were found in one sample sequenced in a study of blood T cell repertoires in COVID-19. The table came from immunoSEQ multiplex PCR; TCRdb's copy has only in-frame clones and leaves some out. The table includes about 280,000 clones, about 85% detected once. Sample: peripheral blood. These receptors all stem from a human donor in a cohort sampled during active COVID-19.

As DNA, the CDR3 is TGTGCCAGCAGGCCGGGACACTACTTCCCCCCGAGCAATCAGCCCCAGCATTTT. It yields the protein CASRPGHYFPPSNQPQHF. The chain carries TRBV27 and TRBJ1-5; D is perhaps TRBD1 (6 bases). The CDR3 contains 18 residues. CDR1 and CDR2 (germline): MNHEY, SMNVEV (reference sequence). The V end was cut by 6 bases, the J end by 1 base, with 22 bases between.

V usage is TRBV7-2 and J usage is TRBJ1-2; no clear D. Trimming pared 4 bases from V and 8 bases from J, leaving 20 bases between. The germline V gene has CDR1 SGHTA and CDR2 FQGNSA. The CDR3 length is 15 residues. CDR3 amino acids: CASSSRSTNLEGYTF. The CDR3 coding sequence is TGTGCCAGCAGCTCGCGATCTACTAATTTAGAGGGCTACACCTTC.

The rearrangement links TRBV10-1 to TRBJ2-3; no reliable D call. The CDR3 runs to 14 residues. Between the trimmed V and J ends, which lost 4 bases and 3 bases, there was a span of 11 bases. CDR1 is WNHNN, CDR2 SYGVQD, per germline (reference sequence). CDR3 DNA sequence: TGCGCCAGCAGTGGACTTGAGAGAACAGATACGCAGTATTTT. This translates into CASSGLERTDTQYF.

This clone was seen a few times. V and J are TRBV5-1 and TRBJ2-7; 7 bases map to TRBD2. V lost 4 bases to trimming and J lost 0 bases; unmatched junction nucleotides: 7. CDR3 length equals 15 residues. The germline CDR1 and CDR2 sequences are SGHRS and YFSETQ. Written as DNA, the CDR3 is TGCGCCAGCAGCGTGAGCGGGACTCCCTCCTACGAGCAGTACTTC. It translates to CASSVSGTPSYEQYF.

The chain combines TRBV15 with TRBJ2-1, with 8 bases matching TRBD1. Unmatched junction bases numbered 2, after V lost 0 bases and J lost 10 bases. CDR3 size: 13 residues. CDR1 and CDR2 from the germline V gene are LNHNV and YYDKDF (reference sequence). CDR3 region: CATSRETGVEQFF. CDR3 DNA: TGTGCCACCAGCAGAGAGACAGGGGTGGAGCAGTTCTTC.

This sequence joins TRBV3-1 (or the pseudogene TRBV3-2) and TRBJ2-2; unclear D gene. CDR1 is LGHDT and CDR2 is YNNKEL in the germline V gene (reference sequence). V was cut by 4 bases and J by 1 base, with 13 bases left in between. This CDR3 has 16 residues. CDR3 nucleotide sequence: TGTGCCAGCAGCCGCGCGGCGCGGAGGAACACCGGGGAGCTGTTTTTT. It specifies CASSRAARRNTGELFF.

The chain uses TRBV5-4 and TRBJ2-2, with D possibly TRBD1 on 6 matching bases. V was clipped by 4 bases and J by 0 bases, with 10 bases between them. Germline CDR1 SGHNT, CDR2 YYREEE (reference sequence). This CDR3 has 15 amino acids. The CDR3 loop is CASSDGTPNTGELFF. The DNA of the CDR3 is TGTGCCAGCAGCGACGGGACACCGAACACCGGGGAGCTGTTTTTT.

The V call is TRBV27, the J call TRBJ2-6; 7 nucleotides match TRBD2. In germline, CDR1 is MNHEY, CDR2 SMNVEV (reference sequence). Trimming took 4 bases from V and 0 from J; bases not matched to a gene: 6. This CDR3 comprises 17 residues. Here the CDR3 reads CASSWGGASSGANVLTF. The CDR3 region has the DNA TGTGCCAGCAGTTGGGGAGGGGCCAGCTCTGGGGCCAACGTCCTGACTTTC.

V gene TRBV19 combines with J gene TRBJ1-1; 10 nucleotides match TRBD1. The CDR3 totals 15 residues. Trimming at V came to 5 bases and at J to 3 bases, leaving 6 bases not matched to a gene. Germline V lookup: CDR1 LNHDA, CDR2 SQIVND (reference sequence). CDR3 bases: TGTGCCAGTAGTGGGGGACAGGGGAAGGACACTGAAGCTTTCTTT. Translated: CASSGGQGKDTEAFF. The complete variable domain, with remaining parts taken from reference TRBV19 and TRBJ1-1, reads DGGITQSPKYLFRKEGQNVTLSCEQNLNHDAMYWYRQDPGQGLRLIYYSQIVNDFQKGDIAEGYSVSREKKESFPLTVTSAQKNPTAFYLCASSGGQGKDTEAFFGQGTRLTVV.

This chain links TRBV28 with TRBJ1-5; D might be TRBD1 (6 bases). The CDR3 loop spans 16 amino acids. Trimming took 5 bases from V and 6 from J, leaving 20 bases between them. The germline CDR1 and CDR2 sequences are MDHEN and SYDVKM. The CDR3 DNA follows: TGTGCCAGCAGTCCCCCGACAGGCTCGTCGTCTCAGCCCCAGCATTTT. It specifies CASSPPTGSSSQPQHF.

The gene calls are TRBV1 and TRBJ2-5; the D call of TRBD2 is as the table states it, not checked on the DNA. TRBV1 constitutes a pseudogene. The CDR3 has 15 residues. The CDR3 DNA follows: TGCACCACCAGTACGGGACTAGCGGAACAAGAGACCCAGTACTTC. This codes for CTTSTGLAEQETQYF.

The chain recombines TRBV3-1 (or the pseudogene TRBV3-2) with TRBJ2-1; 10 nucleotides match TRBD2. The CDR3 consists of 18 residues. J gave up 9 bases and V 3 bases, and 17 bases lay outside the gene matches. Germline V CDR1 and CDR2: LGHDT, YNNKEL (reference sequence). Here the CDR3 DNA reads TGTGCCAGCAGCCATGACTTAGCGGGAGGCCCACGCGAGGGTGAGCAGTTCTTC. It is translated as CASSHDLAGGPREGEQFF.

The J gene is TRBJ2-7, the V gene TRBV6-2 or TRBV6-3; TRBD2 matches at 9 bases. V was pared by 4 bases and J by 3 bases, with 10 bases of the junction left unmatched. The CDR3 sequence is 16 residues long. CDR1 MNHEY and CDR2 SVGEGT come from the germline V gene. This chain's CDR3 is CASSFSGSKGIYEQYF. The CDR3 DNA is TGTGCCAGCAGTTTTAGCGGGAGCAAGGGGATCTACGAGCAGTACTTC.

The CDR3 DNA sequence: TGTGCCAGCTCACCACGAACCCTAGCGGGAGCGCCCTACAATGAGCAGTTCTTC. Translating it yields CASSPRTLAGAPYNEQFF. V gene TRBV18 combines with J gene TRBJ2-1; TRBD2 aligns across 10 bases. This CDR3 contains 18 residues. V trimming: 1 base; J trimming: 2 bases; junction bases outside the gene matches: 8. The germline V gene has CDR1 KGHSH and CDR2 LQKENI.

The gene calls are TRBV2 and TRBJ1-6, with D unresolved. From germline, CDR1 is SNHLY and CDR2 FYNNEI. This CDR3 is 14 amino acids long. Trimming took 5 bases from V and 9 from J, leaving 14 bases between them. The CDR3 here is CASSPTTLASPLHF. The CDR3 nucleotides read TGTGCCAGCAGTCCGACAACTCTGGCTTCACCCCTCCACTTT.

The chain uses TRBV10-2 and TRBJ2-3, with 15 bases matching TRBD2. Germline V CDR1 and CDR2: WSHSY, SAAADI. This CDR3 has 15 amino acids. J gave up 6 bases and V 8 bases, and 6 bases lay outside the gene matches. The chain's CDR3 is CASSGTSGRWDTQYF. The CDR3 DNA is TGCGCCAGCTCCGGGACTAGCGGGAGGTGGGATACGCAGTATTTT.

This sequence joins TRBV7-9 and TRBJ1-2, with D tentatively TRBD1 (5 bases). The V end lost 3 bases, the J end lost 8 bases, and 13 bases lay between the germline ends. Germline assignment: CDR1 SEHNR and CDR2 FQNEAQ (reference sequence). The CDR3 extends over 13 amino acids. CDR3 loop: CASSFHRREGYTF. CDR3 nucleotides: TGTGCCAGCAGCTTTCACAGGAGGGAGGGCTACACCTTC.

The V and J genes are TRBV7-6 and TRBJ2-2; TRBD2 matches 10 bases. CDR3 length equals 15 residues. CDR1 and CDR2 (germline): SGHVS, FNYEAQ. The V segment lost 6 bases and the J segment 4 bases; nucleotides outside the gene matches: 5. CDR3 sequence: CASRPGLASTGELFF. CDR3 nucleotide sequence: TGTGCCAGCAGACCGGGACTAGCGAGCACCGGGGAGCTGTTTTTT. Looking up the rest from reference TRBV7-6 and TRBJ2-2 gives the full variable domain: GAGVSQSPRYKVTKRGQDVALRCDPISGHVSLYWYRQALGQGPEFLTYFNYEAQQDKSGLPNDRFSAERPEGSISTLTIQRTEQRDSAMYRCASRPGLASTGELFFGEGSRLTVL.

This clone was detected once. The chain carries TRBV11-2 and TRBJ2-5, with D unresolved. V was clipped by 0 bases and J by 1 base, with 3 bases between them. The CDR3 sequence is 13 residues long. The germline CDR1 and CDR2 sequences are SGHAT and FQNNGV. The CDR3 DNA sequence: TGTGCCAGCAGCTTAGATAGCCAAGAGACCCAGTACTTC. Translated: CASSLDSQETQYF. Complete variable domain (other parts from reference TRBV11-2 and TRBJ2-5): EAGVAQSPRYKIIEKRQSVAFWCNPISGHATLYWYQQILGQGPKLLIQFQNNGVVDDSQLPKDRFSAERLKGVDSTLKIQPAKLEDSAVYLCASSLDSQETQYFGPGTRLLVL.

The V gene is TRBV14, the J gene TRBJ2-1; the match to TRBD2 covers 8 bases. The length of the CDR3 is 16 residues. From germline, CDR1 is SGHDN and CDR2 FVKESK. Trimming took 3 bases from V and 9 from J; bases not matched to a gene: 13. CDR3 residues: CASSQDFSGLGREQFF. The DNA of the CDR3 is TGTGCCAGCAGCCAGGACTTCTCGGGACTAGGTCGTGAGCAGTTCTTC.

This clone was detected a few times. The chain combines TRBV18 with TRBJ2-1, with 8 bases aligning to TRBD1. The CDR3 is 14 amino acids. Germline CDR1 KGHSH, CDR2 LQKENI. The ends lost 3 bases at V and 6 bases at J; junction bases unmatched: 4. As DNA, the CDR3 is TGTGCCAGCTCACCCGAGGACAGGGTCAATGAGCAGTTCTTC. This sequence encodes CASSPEDRVNEQFF.

The V call is TRBV6-1, the J call TRBJ1-5; D gene unclear. Germline V gene lookup returns CDR1 MNHNS and CDR2 SASEGT. This CDR3 is built from 14 residues. V dropped 1 base and J dropped 5 bases, with 9 bases sitting between them. CDR3 DNA sequence: TGTGCCAGCAGTGAAGTCGGCGGGTATCAGCCCCAGCATTTT. Translation gives CASSEVGGYQPQHF.